A single sample gave rise to the 18 T cell receptor beta chains below, sequenced in a study of OX40 agonist ivuxolimab in advanced cancers. Measured with immunoSEQ multiplex PCR; TCRdb has only the in-frame clones, and not every one. Of roughly 96,000 clones listed, less than 85% are singletons. This material consisted of CD4+ or CD8+ T cells sorted from blood, taken in a trial of the OX40 agonist ivuxolimab. These receptor sequences come from an adult with an advanced solid tumor such as melanoma, head and neck, liver or kidney cancer.

The rearrangement links TRBV5-1 to TRBJ2-2; no clear D gene. The ends were cut back, 0 bases at V and 4 bases at J, with 7 bases in the middle. Germline V lookup: CDR1 SGHRS, CDR2 YFSETQ. This CDR3 has 14 amino acids. The CDR3 bases are TGCGCCAGCAGCTTGGAGTTGATCACCGGGGAGCTGTTTTTT. Protein product: CASSLELITGELFF.

This clone has more than one count but fewer than ten. V is TRBV30 and J is TRBJ1-1; D call uncertain. The CDR3 length is 13 residues. Trimming took 2 bases from V and 1 from J, leaving 8 bases between them. Germline CDR1 is GTSNPN and CDR2 is SVGIG (reference sequence). The CDR3 DNA sequence: TGTGCCTGGAGTTTAGCCTCGAACACTGAAGCTTTCTTT. It codes for CAWSLASNTEAFF.

This rearrangement joins TRBV29-1 to TRBJ2-7; 7 bases line up with TRBD2. The V gene's germline CDR1 is SQVTM and CDR2 ANQGSEA. The CDR3 extends over 15 amino acids. Trimming removed 3 bases from V and 3 bases from J; junction bases left unmatched: 11. The CDR3 is CSVDQVRERNYEQYF. DNA for the CDR3: TGCAGCGTTGATCAAGTGCGGGAGAGGAACTACGAGCAGTACTTC.

The V gene is TRBV6-6, the J gene TRBJ2-5, with 8 nucleotides matching TRBD2. The J call could be wrong; TRBJ2-7 is a better fit for the DNA end. CDR1 is MNHNY and CDR2 is SVGAGI in the germline V gene (reference sequence). The CDR3 extends over 15 amino acids. The CDR3 protein is CASSKGSSGSYEQYF. In DNA, the CDR3 is TGTGCCAGCAGCAAGGGGTCTAGCGGGTCGTACGAGCAGTACTTC.

This clone is a singleton in its sample. This chain connects TRBV5-1 to TRBJ2-7; D gene unclear. Germline V gene data show CDR1 as SGHRS and CDR2 as YFSETQ. Trimming took 0 bases from V and 3 from J, leaving 13 bases between them. The CDR3 loop spans 15 amino acids. The chain's CDR3 is CASSLAGPDFYEQYF. The CDR3 nucleotides are TGCGCCAGCAGCTTGGCCGGACCGGATTTCTACGAGCAGTACTTC.

This clone has at least ten counts. This rearrangement joins TRBV4-1 to TRBJ1-1, with D tentatively TRBD1 (6 bases). Trimming took 0 bases from V and 0 from J, leaving 8 bases between them. The germline V gene has CDR1 MGHRA and CDR2 YSYEKL. The CDR3 extends over 15 amino acids. The CDR3 coding sequence is TGCGCCAGCAGCCAAGAACAGGGTATGAACACTGAAGCTTTCTTT. Its translation: CASSQEQGMNTEAFF.

The rearrangement joins TRBV7-2 to TRBJ1-4, with D unclear. Germline V gene data show CDR1 as SGHTA and CDR2 as FQGNSA. CDR3 length: 14 residues. The germline V and J ends were trimmed by 0 bases and 1 base, with 3 bases remaining between them. The CDR3 nucleotides read TGTGCCAGCAGCTTAGCAGGAACTAATGAAAAACTGTTTTTT. This gives the protein CASSLAGTNEKLFF. The full variable domain, rest sourced from reference TRBV7-2 and TRBJ1-4, is GAGVSQSPSNKVTEKGKDVELRCDPISGHTALYWYRQSLGQGLEFLIYFQGNSAPDKSGLPSDRFSAERTGGSVSTLTIQRTQQEDSAVYLCASSLAGTNEKLFFGSGTQLSVL.

J is TRBJ2-3 and V is TRBV7-9; D uncertain. The CDR3 is made up of 13 amino acids. The V gene lost 7 bases and the J gene lost 5 bases, with 13 bases spanning the gap. Germline V lookup: CDR1 SEHNR, CDR2 FQNEAQ (reference sequence). The CDR3 nucleotides are TGTGCCAGCAACCAGAACCTAGGAGATACGCAGTATTTT. Amino acids: CASNQNLGDTQYF.

The chain couples TRBV7-6 to TRBJ1-3, with D possibly being TRBD1 (5 bases). The V end was cut by 4 bases, the J end by 4 bases, with 8 bases between. The germline CDR1 and CDR2 sequences are SGHVS and FNYEAQ. The CDR3 is made up of 13 amino acids. CDR3 DNA: TGTGCCAGCAGCTCGGGGGGGGGAAACACCATATATTTT. Its translation is CASSSGGGNTIYF. Using reference TRBV7-6 and TRBJ1-3 for the parts outside the CDR3, the full variable domain is GAGVSQSPRYKVTKRGQDVALRCDPISGHVSLYWYRQALGQGPEFLTYFNYEAQQDKSGLPNDRFSAERPEGSISTLTIQRTEQRDSAMYRCASSSGGGNTIYFGEGSWLTVV.

The rearrangement links TRBV10-3 to TRBJ1-1, with 9 bases matching TRBD1. There are 15 residues in the CDR3. The germline V gene has CDR1 ENHRY and CDR2 SYGVKD. Trimming at V came to 11 bases and at J to 4 bases, leaving 14 bases not matched to a gene. The CDR3 nucleotides read TGTGCCTCCTTGGGGATGGGACAGGGAGGCACTGAAGCTTTCTTT. Its translation is CASLGMGQGGTEAFF.

The chain combines TRBV14 with TRBJ2-5; 9 nucleotides match TRBD2. Germline values: CDR1 SGHDN, CDR2 FVKESK. After removal of 4 bases from V and 2 bases from J, the junction contained 5 bases not matched to a gene. The CDR3 extends over 15 amino acids. The CDR3 DNA follows: TGTGCCAGCAGCCCTCGACTAGCGGCTCAAGAGACCCAGTACTTC. Residues: CASSPRLAAQETQYF.

This chain joins TRBV7-2 and TRBJ1-4; D is unclear. V lost 4 bases and J lost 6, with 12 bases in between. The CDR3 sequence is 14 residues long. In germline, CDR1 is SGHTA, CDR2 FQGNSA. CDR3 amino acids: CASSSGTWDEKLFF. The CDR3 DNA sequence: TGTGCCAGCAGCTCGGGCACCTGGGATGAAAAACTGTTTTTT.

The chain couples TRBV9 to TRBJ1-6, with 7 bases identical to TRBD1. There are 13 residues in the CDR3. Trimming removed 3 bases from V and 10 bases from J; junction bases left unmatched: 4. Germline V lookup: CDR1 SGDLS, CDR2 YYNGEE. The chain's CDR3 is CASSEQGQSPLHF. Written as DNA, the CDR3 is TGTGCCAGCAGCGAACAGGGGCAGTCACCCCTCCACTTT.

This chain connects TRBV7-2 to TRBJ2-3; D possibly corresponds to TRBD2 (5 bases). The CDR3 length is 12 residues. The germline V and J ends were trimmed by 4 bases and 5 bases, with 7 bases remaining between them. CDR1 SGHTA and CDR2 FQGNSA come from the germline V gene. The CDR3 protein is CASSSSRDTQYF. The CDR3 coding sequence is TGTGCCAGCAGCTCTAGCCGAGATACGCAGTATTTT.

The chain links TRBV7-9 to TRBJ1-4; D is ambiguous. Trimming stripped 5 bases from V and 8 bases from J, with 12 bases between. The CDR3 has 13 residues. Germline loops: CDR1 SEHNR, CDR2 FQNEAQ (reference sequence). CDR3 coding DNA: TGTGCCAGCAGCCCCCCCGGCGCGGAAAAACTGTTTTTT. This sequence encodes CASSPPGAEKLFF.

The chain has TRBV7-9 and TRBJ2-3, with a tentative D call TRBD1 (7 bases). Deletions cut 3 bases from V and 8 bases from J, with 24 bases between. Germline CDR1 is SEHNR and CDR2 is FQNEAQ (reference sequence). The length of the CDR3 is 17 residues. Written as DNA, the CDR3 is TGTGCCAGCAGCTTTTCCCTACGGGACAGCGGGCATGGTACGCAGTATTTT. It encodes CASSFSLRDSGHGTQYF.

V and J are TRBV10-1 and TRBJ2-5; TRBD2 matches 7 bases. Germline CDR1 WNHNN, CDR2 SYGVQD (reference sequence). The J segment lost 6 bases and the V segment lost 6 bases, leaving 10 bases of the junction unmatched. The CDR3 is made up of 14 amino acids. The CDR3 bases are TGCGCCAGCAGCGACGGAGGGAGGGAAAAGACCCAGTACTTC. Amino acid sequence: CASSDGGREKTQYF.

The chain combines TRBV6-5 with TRBJ2-7; 8 bases line up with TRBD1. V was clipped by 2 bases and J by 0 bases; unmatched bases: 6. This CDR3 region has 16 residues. CDR1 and CDR2 from the germline V gene are MNHEY and SVGAGI. CDR3 protein: CASSYQDRAASYEQYF. CDR3 sequence (DNA): TGTGCCAGCAGTTACCAGGACAGGGCCGCCTCCTACGAGCAGTACTTC.